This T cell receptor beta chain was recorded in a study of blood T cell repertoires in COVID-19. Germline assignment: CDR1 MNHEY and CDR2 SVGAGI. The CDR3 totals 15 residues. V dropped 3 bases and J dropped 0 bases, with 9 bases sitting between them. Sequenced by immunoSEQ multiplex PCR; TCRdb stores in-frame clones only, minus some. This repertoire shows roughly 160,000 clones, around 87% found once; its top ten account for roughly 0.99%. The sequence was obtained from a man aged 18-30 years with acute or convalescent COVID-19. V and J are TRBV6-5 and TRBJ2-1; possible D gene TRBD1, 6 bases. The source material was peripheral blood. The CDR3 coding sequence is TGTGCCAGCAGTTATTCGGACAGCTCCTACAATGAGCAGTTCTTC. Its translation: CASSYSDSSYNEQFF.